This T cell receptor beta chain is from a study of graft-versus-host responses after intestinal transplantation. Study context: Every recipient had anti-thymocyte globulin induction and about three years of tacrolimus plus steroids.

TCRdb keeps only in-frame clones here, not all; method: immunoSEQ multiplex PCR. The sample includes approximately 90,000 clones, 80% to 95% seen only once; the top ten take 6% to 9%. Comment on this clone: Its cognate antigen is unknown.

The sequence was collected from a human donor who was the organ donor for an intestinal transplant. This specimen consisted of unstimulated CD8+ T cells sorted from spleen or lymph node cells, obtained before transplant.

CDR3: CASSHTSGSLYEQYF. The CDR3 DNA reads as TGTGCCAGCAGCCACACTAGCGGGAGTCTGTACGAGCAGTACTTC. The rearrangement links TRBV27 to TRBJ2-5; 11 bases agree with TRBD2. The J call may be wrong; the DNA end is better matched by TRBJ2-7. The CDR3 runs 15 residues. Germline V CDR1 and CDR2: MNHEY, SMNVEV (reference sequence).